Listed below are T cell receptor beta chains from one sample, sequenced in a study of T cells in Graves' hyperthyroidism and ophthalmopathy. TCRdb used MiXCR to reprocess the multiplex PCR reads, holding one entry per CDR3 protein. The data hold 550,000 to 600,000 distinct CDR3 sequences, with approximately 15% observed a single time. The sample was blood. The source of these receptors is a woman in her late teens or twenties with Graves' ophthalmopathy. CDR3s leave out the opening cysteine and the closing phenylalanine or tryptophan. The order of the fields is V gene, clone size, CDR3 protein. Clone sizes are given selectively: once, few, many, or a class where the clone is expanded.

TRBV28 - ASSWGTSGRASTDTQY
TRBV6-1 many ASSYRAIPGQATYNEQF
TRBV7-9 many ASSFSPGRTAEQETQY
TRBV6-2/TRBV6-3 many ASSRHLQGSKNIQY
TRBV11-2 - ASSPSRLNTGELF
TRBV30 many AWTGLTLNTEAF
TRBV7-8 many ASSLVRPVGGAGEQF
TRBV6-1 many ASSLTGEGYT
TRBV4-3 - ASSQDRVVAGRVQY
TRBV11-3 many ASSLQNEQF
TRBV6-1 few ASSYGTGNYEQY
TRBV6-2/TRBV6-3 many ASSVSTSGSSNEQF
TRBV5-8 - ASSLLTGSHETQY
TRBV7-3 - ASSGTGRGETQY
TRBV9 - ASSSLGSYNEQF
TRBV24-1 many ATSEGTGGYEQY
TRBV5-5 few ASSWGTGNTIY
TRBV7-9 few ASNLAADTQY
TRBV7-9 many ASSGGLHEQY
TRBV12-5 few ASGIVPNTGELF
TRBV27 - ASSLRTGTNTGELF
TRBV12-3/TRBV12-4 many ASSWAGTGGETQY
TRBV11-2 many ASSMWTGGSSNEQF
TRBV30 many AWSERRGEEPQH
TRBV2 - ASSGAVTYNEQF
TRBV24-1 many ATGTSGSMGSYNEQF
TRBV20-1 many SASSQGRSPLH
TRBV20-1 many SASGRAVEQY
TRBV12-3/TRBV12-4 - ASSSSRVGLAGADTQY
TRBV18 - ASSPNYLTGTSGNTIY